The TCR beta chain described here comes from a study of T cell responses to AZD1222 COVID-19 vaccine (dated by TCRdb to the early 2020s). Regarding the complete study: AZD1222 recipients whose second dose came at about 4 weeks and those whose second dose came at about 12 weeks were combined into one group, since spike-specific TCR depth and breadth did not differ between the two schedules. A total of 233 trial participants underwent TCR sequencing, of whom about 210 had received two doses of AZD1222 and approximately 25 had received two doses of the MenACWY control vaccine. Trial participants were enrolled by age into 18-55, 56-69 and 70-plus year subgroups, with around 140, 26 and 57 TCR-sequenced participants respectively.

Taken with the paper, the label for time point translates to: baseline before first vaccination. Vaccinee samples were obtained from the UK trials COV001 and COV002, which included a single-blind randomized controlled phase 2/3 trial of AZD1222 (ChAdOx1 nCoV-19) in healthy adults. For TCRbeta chain sequencing, PBMC samples were collected from trial participants at day 0 and at day 28 after the second dose. The paper's findings and limits, for the study overall: Participants were mostly white British, with more females than males. The authors suggested clonal diversity may have been underestimated. The vaccine-associated CD4 TCRs covered the entire spike protein, and the dominant responses fell in regions 160-218 and 743-854. Only a handful of AZD1222 recipients were SARS-CoV-2 seropositive at baseline, limiting conclusions about previously exposed vaccinees. Epitopes outside the regions mutated in the B.1.351 and B.1.1.7 variants were reportedly recognized by nearly half of the unique spike-specific TCRs. In the small 56-69-year group, the increase in depth fell short of significance, most likely because of low power. Because no day 14 peak-response samples were available, repertoires were characterized only after the peak T cell response. After two AZD1222 doses, spike-specific TCR breadth and depth were significantly higher than at day 0 and than in MenACWY recipients.

A word on this clone: The antigen this receptor binds is unknown. No quality values exist for individual bases; no much larger clone is one base distant.

The CDR3 regions of human TCRbeta chains were analyzed by immunosequencing. The study's processing was this. TCRs in the repertoires were compared against a reference library of SARS-CoV-2-specific TCRs that had been generated with the MIRA antigen-specificity platform. Breadth meant the fraction of unique TCRs that were SARS-CoV-2-associated, whereas depth meant the fraction of total T cells that were SARS-CoV-2-associated. Using the MIRA data, each spike-specific TCR was assigned both to the spike region to which the TCR was reactive and to a CD4 or CD8 class. Log10-transformed breadth and depth values were compared by one-way ANOVA with Sidak's multiple comparisons tests. TCRdb limited this immuneACCESS table to in-frame rearrangements with V and J called. A share of clones is missing; checked studies link under half to unresolved V genes, and the rest is unexplained. D and trimming were read from the DNA, whereas the V and J calls and clone size are those reported in that table. The sample data list under 200,000 clones, and about nine tenths of these were observed just once. The top ten clonotypes cover 0.99% of the sample.

The germline V gene provides CDR1 KGHDR and CDR2 SFDVKD. Trimming removed 3 bases from V and 4 bases from J; the gene matches leave 7 bases unexplained. The CDR3 covers 16 residues, taking in both the cysteine and the phenylalanine. Kept here is only the CDR3 DNA, which spans 48 bases and is read in frame from base 1. Rearrangement joined TRBV24-1 to TRBJ2-2, with TRBD1 identical over 7 junction bases. This clonotype was obtained from an adult in good health. The sample here was peripheral blood, taken on day 0 of AZD1222 vaccination. The CDR3 sequence is CATSDPRQGATGELFF. The nucleotide sequence reads as follows: TGTGCCACCAGTGATCCGAGACAGGGTGCCACCGGGGAGCTGTTTTTT.